Below are 15 T cell receptor beta chains sequenced from a single sample in a study of human T cells and chemical hapten exposure. Time point reported: patch test 2, 6 weeks after DPC sensitization. The treatment: therapeutic diphenylcyclopropenone sensitization with weekly scalp DPC. TCRdb processed the RACE reads anew with MiXCR; each CDR3 protein has one entry. The sample contains 330,000 or so distinct CDR3 sequences, about 6% of which appear only once. The sample consisted of whole blood, taken in connection with sensitization to the hapten diphenylcyclopropenone (DPC). Every receptor here comes from a woman under 30 with alopecia areata. Some clones in this sample may be carry-over from other donors' samples.

This clonotype has at least ten counts. The gene calls are TRBV20-1 and TRBJ1-5; a possible D gene is TRBD1 (5 bases). CDR1 is DFQATT and CDR2 is SNEGSKA in the germline V gene (reference sequence). With 5 bases removed from V and 1 base from J, the gap between germline ends came to 12 bases. CDR3 length equals 14 residues. This CDR3 is CSARGGLSNQPQHF. CDR3 bases: TGCAGTGCTCGCGGGGGGTTAAGCAATCAGCCCCAGCATTTT.

This clonotype showed up just a few times. This chain connects TRBV5-4 to TRBJ1-5; no clear D gene. The CDR3 runs 16 residues. The V end was cut by 2 bases, the J end by 2 bases, with 14 bases between. Germline CDR1 is SGHNT and CDR2 is YYREEE (reference sequence). DNA of the CDR3: TGTGCCAGCAGCTTAAATCAAGTAGATGGCAATCAGCCCCAGCATTTT. This sequence encodes CASSLNQVDGNQPQHF.

This clonotype showed up just a few times. The chain links TRBV20-1 to TRBJ2-1; the match to TRBD2 covers 11 bases. The CDR3 runs to 18 residues. V dropped 5 bases and J dropped 0; count of bases not matched to a gene: 12. From germline, CDR1 is DFQATT and CDR2 SNEGSKA (reference sequence). The CDR3 coding sequence is TGCAGTGCTCCGGGGCTAGCGGGGGGACTAGCCTCCTACAATGAGCAGTTCTTC. Protein sequence: CSAPGLAGGLASYNEQFF.

The V gene is TRBV7-6, the J gene TRBJ2-1; 9 bases are shared with TRBD2. CDR1 is SGHVS and CDR2 is FNYEAQ in the germline V gene. The CDR3 length is 17 residues. V dropped 1 base and J dropped 10; count of bases not matched to a gene: 14. CDR3 DNA: TGTGCCAGCAGCTTAGAGGTGGTCAGCGGGGGGATTCGGGAGCAGTTCTTC. Its protein product is CASSLEVVSGGIREQFF. Drawing the rest from reference TRBV7-6 and TRBJ2-1, the complete variable domain is GAGVSQSPRYKVTKRGQDVALRCDPISGHVSLYWYRQALGQGPEFLTYFNYEAQQDKSGLPNDRFSAERPEGSISTLTIQRTEQRDSAMYRCASSLEVVSGGIREQFFGPGTRLTVL.

This clonotype was picked up many times. The rearrangement uses TRBV28 and TRBJ2-3, with 14 bases identical to TRBD2. The V gene's germline CDR1 is MDHEN and CDR2 SYDVKM. The CDR3 length is 19 residues. V lost 6 bases to trimming and J lost 5 bases; unmatched junction nucleotides: 16. CDR3 nucleotide sequence: TGTGCCAGCAGCTCTTCCGGGACTAGCGGGGGAATACGGGTAGATACGCAGTATTTT. Its translation is CASSSSGTSGGIRVDTQYF.

This clonotype has ten or more counts. This chain links TRBV6-5 with TRBJ1-1; D unclear. This CDR3 spans 14 amino acids. V gave up 0 bases and J gave up 1 base, with 6 bases separating them. Germline CDR1 reads MNHEY; CDR2 reads SVGAGI. The CDR3 nucleotides are TGTGCCAGCAGTTACTCCCCAGGGAACACTGAAGCTTTCTTT. It translates to CASSYSPGNTEAFF.

This clonotype appeared many times. This chain links TRBV27 with TRBJ1-6; D unclear. Deletions cut 5 bases from V and 13 bases from J, with 12 bases between. The CDR3 sequence is 12 residues long. CDR1 is MNHEY and CDR2 is SMNVEV in the germline V gene (reference sequence). The CDR3, as DNA: TGTGCCAGCAGTCCATGGGAGGGTCCCCTCCACTTT. It specifies CASSPWEGPLHF.

In its sample, this clonotype was seen a few times. V gene TRBV5-1 combines with J gene TRBJ2-2, with D possibly matching TRBD1 (5 bases). The CDR3 consists of 14 residues. Trimming took off 1 base at V and 5 bases at J, with 9 bases between the two ends. Per germline, CDR1 SGHRS and CDR2 YFSETQ. CDR3 region: CASSLSGQTGELFF. The CDR3 DNA reads as TGCGCCAGCAGCTTGTCAGGGCAAACCGGGGAGCTGTTTTTT.

This chain uses TRBV5-1 with TRBJ2-3; 8 bases fit TRBD2. The CDR3 is 15 residues long. Trimming took 7 bases from V and 4 from J; bases not matched to a gene: 11. CDR1 is SGHRS, CDR2 YFSETQ, per germline. In DNA form, the CDR3 reads TGCGCCAGCTTCTCTCCGGGACTAGGGGCAGATACGCAGTATTTT. Translation gives CASFSPGLGADTQYF.

This clonotype was counted between two and nine times. V is TRBV6-5 and J is TRBJ1-4; the D is unclear. Trimming cost V 6 bases and J 4 bases, with 18 bases left between them. The CDR3 loop spans 16 amino acids. Germline values: CDR1 MNHEY, CDR2 SVGAGI. The CDR3 here is CASSSMPPQLNEKLFF. In DNA, the CDR3 is TGTGCCAGCAGCTCGATGCCCCCGCAGCTTAATGAAAAACTGTTTTTT.

The CDR3 bases are TGTGCCCCTAGGGCCACCTCTGGGGCCAACGTCCTGACTTTC. This encodes CAPRATSGANVLTF. V gene TRBV7-9 combines with J gene TRBJ2-6, with no clear D. The CDR3 runs 14 residues. Germline values: CDR1 SEHNR, CDR2 FQNEAQ (reference sequence). V was cut by 11 bases and J by 0 bases, with 11 bases left in between.

There are many counts of this clonotype. The CDR3 nucleotides read TGCAGTGCTTATACCCCTACTGGGGAAACTGAAGCTTTCTTT. Translation: CSAYTPTGETEAFF. This chain joins TRBV20-1 and TRBJ1-1; D unclear. The CDR3 sequence is 14 residues long. Per the germline V gene, CDR1 is DFQATT and CDR2 is SNEGSKA (reference sequence). The ends were cut back, 5 bases at V and 5 bases at J, with 18 bases in the middle.

Only a few counts were recorded for this clonotype. V gene TRBV2 combines with J gene TRBJ1-6; 10 bases line up with TRBD1. The V segment lost 6 bases and the J segment 8 bases; nucleotides outside the gene matches: 1. The CDR3 runs 13 residues. Germline CDR1 is SNHLY and CDR2 is FYNNEI. CDR3 coding DNA: TGTGCCAGCAGCGGACAGGGGGATTCACCCCTCCACTTT. This gives the protein CASSGQGDSPLHF.

The CDR3, as DNA: TGTGCCAGCACCAAGACTAGCGGGGGGCCCAATGAGCAGTTCTTC. Its translation: CASTKTSGGPNEQFF. The genes are TRBV6-5 and TRBJ2-1; 13 bases fit TRBD2. The CDR3 is 15 residues long. CDR1 and CDR2 (germline): MNHEY, SVGAGI. Germline trimming cut 7 bases from V and 6 bases from J; bases unmatched to any gene: 6.

This clonotype was recorded many times. The chain uses TRBV18 and TRBJ2-3, with no clear D. Germline loops: CDR1 KGHSH, CDR2 LQKENI. The germline V and J ends were trimmed by 3 bases and 0 bases, with 7 bases remaining between them. The CDR3 sequence is 14 residues long. The CDR3 loop is CASSPGPSTDTQYF. CDR3 DNA sequence: TGTGCCAGCTCACCCGGCCCTAGCACAGATACGCAGTATTTT.